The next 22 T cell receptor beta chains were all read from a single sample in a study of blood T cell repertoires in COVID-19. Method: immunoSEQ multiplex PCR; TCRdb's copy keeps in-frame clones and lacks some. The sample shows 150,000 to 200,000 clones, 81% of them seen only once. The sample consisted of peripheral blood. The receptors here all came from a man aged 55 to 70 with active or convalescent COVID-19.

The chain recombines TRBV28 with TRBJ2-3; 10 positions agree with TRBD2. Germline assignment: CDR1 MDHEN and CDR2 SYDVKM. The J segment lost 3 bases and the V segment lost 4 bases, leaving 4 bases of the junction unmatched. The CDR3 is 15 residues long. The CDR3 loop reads CASSSSGGETDTQYF. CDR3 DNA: TGTGCCAGCAGTTCGAGCGGGGGGGAAACAGATACGCAGTATTTT.

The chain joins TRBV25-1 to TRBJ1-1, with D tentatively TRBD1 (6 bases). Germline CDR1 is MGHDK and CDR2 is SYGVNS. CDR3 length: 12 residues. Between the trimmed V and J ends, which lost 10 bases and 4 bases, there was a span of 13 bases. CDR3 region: CAIEGGVTEAFF. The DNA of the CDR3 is TGTGCCATCGAGGGGGGGGTCACTGAAGCTTTCTTT.

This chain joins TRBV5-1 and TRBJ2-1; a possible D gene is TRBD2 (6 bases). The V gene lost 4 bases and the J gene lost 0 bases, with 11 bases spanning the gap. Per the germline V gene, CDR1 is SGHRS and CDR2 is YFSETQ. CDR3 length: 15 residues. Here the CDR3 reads CASSIDGSSYNEQFF. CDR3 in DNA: TGCGCCAGCAGCATCGACGGGAGCTCCTACAATGAGCAGTTCTTC.

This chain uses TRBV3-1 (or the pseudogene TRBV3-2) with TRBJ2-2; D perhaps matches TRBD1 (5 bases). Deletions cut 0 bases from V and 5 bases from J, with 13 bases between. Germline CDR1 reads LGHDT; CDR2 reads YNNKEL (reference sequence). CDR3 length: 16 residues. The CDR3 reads CASSQEPGSVTGELFF. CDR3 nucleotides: TGTGCCAGCAGCCAAGAACCAGGGTCGGTAACCGGGGAGCTGTTTTTT.

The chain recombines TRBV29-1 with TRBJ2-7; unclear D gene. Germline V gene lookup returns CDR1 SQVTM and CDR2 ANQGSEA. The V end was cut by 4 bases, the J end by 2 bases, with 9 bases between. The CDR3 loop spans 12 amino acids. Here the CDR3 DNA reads TGCAGCGTTGGGTTGGGCACCTACGAGCAGTACTTC. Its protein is CSVGLGTYEQYF.

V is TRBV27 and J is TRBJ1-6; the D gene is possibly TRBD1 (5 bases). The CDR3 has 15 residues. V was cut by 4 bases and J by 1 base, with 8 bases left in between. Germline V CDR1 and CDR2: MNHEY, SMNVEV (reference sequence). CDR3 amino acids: CASSSQGSYNSPLHF. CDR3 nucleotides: TGTGCCAGCAGTTCTCAGGGTTCCTATAATTCACCCCTCCACTTT.

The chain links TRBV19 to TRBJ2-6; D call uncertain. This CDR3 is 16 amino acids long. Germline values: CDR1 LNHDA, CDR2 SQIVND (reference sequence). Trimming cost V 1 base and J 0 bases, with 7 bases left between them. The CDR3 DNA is TGTGCCAGTAGTATAGGAATGAGCTCTGGGGCCAACGTCCTGACTTTC. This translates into CASSIGMSSGANVLTF.

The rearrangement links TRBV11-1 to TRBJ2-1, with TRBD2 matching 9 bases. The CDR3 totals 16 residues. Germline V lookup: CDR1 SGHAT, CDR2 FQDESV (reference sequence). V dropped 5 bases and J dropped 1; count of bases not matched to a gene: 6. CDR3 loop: CASSALAGRSYNEQFF. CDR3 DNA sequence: TGTGCCAGCAGCGCGCTAGCGGGAAGGTCCTACAATGAGCAGTTCTTC.

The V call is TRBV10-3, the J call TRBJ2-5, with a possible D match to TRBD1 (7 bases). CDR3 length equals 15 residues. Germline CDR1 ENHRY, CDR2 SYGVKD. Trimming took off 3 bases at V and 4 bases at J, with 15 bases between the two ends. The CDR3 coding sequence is TGTGCCATCAGTGACTCTCAGGGGGGCGGAGAGACCCAGTACTTC. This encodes CAISDSQGGGETQYF.

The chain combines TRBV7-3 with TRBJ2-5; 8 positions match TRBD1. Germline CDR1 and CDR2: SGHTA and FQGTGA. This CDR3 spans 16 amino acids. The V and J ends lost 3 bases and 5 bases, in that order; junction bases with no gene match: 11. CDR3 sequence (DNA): TGTGCCAGCAGCTTGGCCCCAGGGGGCGGCGTGGAGACCCAGTACTTC. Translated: CASSLAPGGGVETQYF.

CDR3 DNA: TGTGCTAGTGGTTTGGTACTATTGGATCAAAAACTGTTTTTT. Protein: CASGLVLLDQKLFF. The chain links TRBV12-5 to TRBJ1-4; D is unresolved. CDR1 LGHNT and CDR2 FRNRAP come from the germline V gene. The CDR3 extends over 14 amino acids. The germline V and J ends were trimmed by 0 bases and 9 bases, with 11 bases remaining between them. The variable domain in full, completed from reference TRBV12-5 and TRBJ1-4, reads DARVTQTPRHKVTEMGQEVTMRCQPILGHNTVFWYRQTMMQGLELLAYFRNRAPLDDSGMPKDRFSAEMPDATLATLKIQPSEPRDSAVYFCASGLVLLDQKLFFGSGTQLSVL.

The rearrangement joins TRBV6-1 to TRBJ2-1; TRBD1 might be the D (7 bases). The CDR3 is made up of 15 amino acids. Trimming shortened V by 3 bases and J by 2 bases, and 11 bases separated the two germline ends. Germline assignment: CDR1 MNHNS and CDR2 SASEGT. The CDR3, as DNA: TGTGCCAGCAGTGAGGAGGGGGCGACCTACAATGAGCAGTTCTTC. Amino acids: CASSEEGATYNEQFF.

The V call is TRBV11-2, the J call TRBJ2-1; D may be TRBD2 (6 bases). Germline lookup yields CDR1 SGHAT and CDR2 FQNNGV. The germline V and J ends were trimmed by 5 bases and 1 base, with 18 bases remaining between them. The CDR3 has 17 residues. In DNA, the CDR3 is TGTGCCAGCAGCCCGCGGTTAGCGGTAGGTTCCTACAATGAGCAGTTCTTC. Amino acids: CASSPRLAVGSYNEQFF.

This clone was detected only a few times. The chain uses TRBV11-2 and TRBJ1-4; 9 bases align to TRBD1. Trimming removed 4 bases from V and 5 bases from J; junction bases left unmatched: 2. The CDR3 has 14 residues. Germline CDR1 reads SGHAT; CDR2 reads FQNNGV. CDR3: CASSSGQGNEKLFF. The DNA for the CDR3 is TGTGCCAGCAGCTCGGGACAGGGAAATGAAAAACTGTTTTTT.

CDR3 DNA: TGTGCCAGCACCCTGGGACTAGCGGGAGGGCAGGGCAATGAGCAGTTCTTC. Amino acids: CASTLGLAGGQGNEQFF. This rearrangement joins TRBV7-6 to TRBJ2-1; TRBD2 matches 16 bases. V lost 7 bases to trimming and J lost 6 bases; unmatched junction nucleotides: 9. Per the germline V gene, CDR1 is SGHVS and CDR2 is FNYEAQ. The CDR3 has 17 amino acids.

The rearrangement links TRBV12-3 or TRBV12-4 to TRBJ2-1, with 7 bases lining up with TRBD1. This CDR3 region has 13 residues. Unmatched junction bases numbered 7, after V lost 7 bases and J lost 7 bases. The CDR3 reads CASNSQGRNEQFF. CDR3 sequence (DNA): TGTGCCAGCAATTCACAGGGGCGGAATGAGCAGTTCTTC.

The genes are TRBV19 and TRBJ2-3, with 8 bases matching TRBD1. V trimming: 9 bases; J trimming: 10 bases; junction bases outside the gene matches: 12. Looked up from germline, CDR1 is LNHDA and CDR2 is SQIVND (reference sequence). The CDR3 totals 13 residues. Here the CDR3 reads CASGQGVITAQYF. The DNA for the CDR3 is TGTGCCAGCGGACAGGGCGTGATTACGGCGCAGTATTTT.

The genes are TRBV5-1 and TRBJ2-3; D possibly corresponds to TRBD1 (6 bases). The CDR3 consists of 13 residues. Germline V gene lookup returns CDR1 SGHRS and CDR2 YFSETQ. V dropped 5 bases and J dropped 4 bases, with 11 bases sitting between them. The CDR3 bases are TGCGCCAGCAGGCTGGGGGCCGCAGATACGCAGTATTTT. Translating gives CASRLGAADTQYF.

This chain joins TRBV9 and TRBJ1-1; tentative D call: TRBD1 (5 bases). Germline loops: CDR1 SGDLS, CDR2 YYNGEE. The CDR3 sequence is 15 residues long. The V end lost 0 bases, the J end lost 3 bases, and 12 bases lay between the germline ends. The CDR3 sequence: CASSVEGRGYTEAFF. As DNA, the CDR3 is TGTGCCAGCAGCGTAGAGGGGAGGGGCTACACTGAAGCTTTCTTT.

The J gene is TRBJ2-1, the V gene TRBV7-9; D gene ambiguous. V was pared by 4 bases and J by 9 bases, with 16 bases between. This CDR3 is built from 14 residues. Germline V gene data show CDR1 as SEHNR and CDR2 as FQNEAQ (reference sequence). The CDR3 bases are TGTGCCAGCAGCTCTCTGACTCCGTCGGGTGAGCAGTTCTTC. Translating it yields CASSSLTPSGEQFF.

The CDR3 region is CASSLSGDRGHEQYF. CDR3 sequence (DNA): TGTGCCAGCAGTTTATCTGGGGACAGGGGCCACGAGCAGTACTTC. The V gene is TRBV27, the J gene TRBJ2-7, with 10 bases matching TRBD1. Trimming at V came to 0 bases and at J to 5 bases, leaving 4 bases not matched to a gene. The germline CDR1 and CDR2 sequences are MNHEY and SMNVEV (reference sequence). The CDR3 runs 15 residues.

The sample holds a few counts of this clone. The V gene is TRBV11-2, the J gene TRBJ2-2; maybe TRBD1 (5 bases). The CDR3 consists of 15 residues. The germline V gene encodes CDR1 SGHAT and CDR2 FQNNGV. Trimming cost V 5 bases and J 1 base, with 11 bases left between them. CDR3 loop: CASSPRRGNTGELFF. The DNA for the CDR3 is TGTGCCAGCAGCCCCCGAAGGGGGAACACCGGGGAGCTGTTTTTT.